Listed below are T cell receptor beta chains from one sample, sequenced in a study of Graves' ophthalmopathy and Graves' hyperthyroidism. TCRdb passed the multiplex PCR reads through MiXCR, listing each CDR3 protein once. The table shows about 620,000 distinct CDR3 sequences, with around a fifth occurring only once. The sample taken for sequencing was peripheral blood. These receptors all stem from a woman aged 18 to 35 with stable Graves' hyperthyroidism. Some clones in this sample may be carry-over from other donors' samples. Each CDR3 is given without its conserved first and last residue. D genes are given only for firm matches.

V gene,J gene,D gene,CDR3 protein
TRBV6-1,TRBJ2-2,TRBD1,ASIPLVGQGLTGELF
TRBV11-1,TRBJ1-6,TRBD1,ASNEGQKSSYNSPLH
TRBV19,TRBJ1-2,TRBD1,ASRSRGLVYGYT
TRBV12-3/TRBV12-4,TRBJ2-2,TRBD2,ASTPLAGGLGELF
TRBV20-1,TRBJ2-2,TRBD1,SGRQGNTGELC
TRBV6-5,TRBJ1-2,TRBD1,ASSSPDRGANYGYT
TRBV7-4,TRBJ1-5,-,ASSLGQPQPQH
TRBV11-2,TRBJ2-5,-,ASSLDTDQETQY
TRBV28,TRBJ2-6,-,ASSPTRSVSGANVLT
TRBV10-3,TRBJ2-5,-,ACGGQDHQETQY
TRBV18,TRBJ1-1,-,ASSPQGFENTEAF
TRBV6-2/TRBV6-3,TRBJ2-4,-,ASNAPGLENIQY
TRBV2,TRBJ1-6,-,ASSPGTTSSPLH
TRBV28,TRBJ1-1,-,ASSLFYQGSTEAF
TRBV7-3,TRBJ2-2,-,ASSSGTRTGELF
TRBV20-1,TRBJ1-1,-,SARAGIVAF
TRBV6-5,TRBJ1-2,-,ASRLGRDYGYT
TRBV28,TRBJ2-7,-,ASSSWWNRGYEQY
TRBV5-1,TRBJ2-5,-,ASSFPERETQY
TRBV19,TRBJ1-5,-,ASSIGRNLNQPQH
TRBV19,TRBJ2-2,TRBD2,ASKSWGGTGELF
TRBV15,TRBJ2-5,TRBD2,ATSRDGTSGGETQY
TRBV5-1,TRBJ2-5,-,ASSCNQETQY
TRBV11-2,TRBJ2-2,-,ASSLSQAGELF
TRBV2,TRBJ1-2,-,ASTVEGDWGRGYT